This T cell receptor (beta chain) is drawn from a study of cytomegalovirus exposure and HLA in healthy donors. Study results and caveats: A later examination showed that TCR association rates differed by HLA locus, with DRB1 most and HLA-C fewest. Available immune exposure information was restricted to CMV serostatus only. Judged likely to be a sequencing artifact was a cluster of highly shared sequence variants. Usually a TCR sequence was rare, but some public TCRs were found in many donors.

The J segment lost 0 bases and the V segment lost 6 bases, leaving 5 bases of the junction unmatched. Germline CDR1 MDHEN, CDR2 SYDVKM. The CDR3 length is 15 residues. Details on this clone: The antigen remains undetermined.

13 Jbeta primers and 60 Vbeta primers were used for the PCR. Libraries were prepared by immunoSEQ multiplex PCR; TCRdb keeps only in-frame clonotypes and omits some of them. In all, the sample yields 75,000 to 100,000 clones. This sequence joins TRBV28 and TRBJ1-3; 7 bases agree with TRBD1. Sequenced input: PBMCs. The sequence came from a woman aged 55-70 years in good health and CMV-seronegative. DNA of the CDR3: TGTGCCAGCAGGCCGGACAGGCCCTCTGGAAACACCATATATTTT. This encodes CASRPDRPSGNTIYF.